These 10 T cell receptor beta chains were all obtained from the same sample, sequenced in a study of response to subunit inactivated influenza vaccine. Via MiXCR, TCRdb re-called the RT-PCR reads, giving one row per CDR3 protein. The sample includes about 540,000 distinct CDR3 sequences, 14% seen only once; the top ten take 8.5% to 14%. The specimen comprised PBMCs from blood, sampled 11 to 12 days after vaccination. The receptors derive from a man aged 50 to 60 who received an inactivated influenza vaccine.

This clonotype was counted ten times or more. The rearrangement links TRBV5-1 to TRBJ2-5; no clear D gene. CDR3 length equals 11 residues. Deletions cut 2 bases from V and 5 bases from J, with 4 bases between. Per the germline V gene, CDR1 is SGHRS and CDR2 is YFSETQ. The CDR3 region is CASSFDETQYF. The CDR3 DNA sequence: TGCGCCAGCAGCTTCGACGAGACCCAGTACTTC.

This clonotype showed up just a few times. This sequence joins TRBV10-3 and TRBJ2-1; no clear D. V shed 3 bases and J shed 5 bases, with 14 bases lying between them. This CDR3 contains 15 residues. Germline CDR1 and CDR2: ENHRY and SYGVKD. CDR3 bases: TGTGCCATCAGTGATGGGTACAGCCTAAACAATGAGCAGTTCTTC. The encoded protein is CAISDGYSLNNEQFF.

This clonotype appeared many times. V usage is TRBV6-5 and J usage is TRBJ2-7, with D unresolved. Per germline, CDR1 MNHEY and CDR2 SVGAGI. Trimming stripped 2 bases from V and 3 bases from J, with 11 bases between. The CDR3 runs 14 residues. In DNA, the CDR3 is TGTGCCAGCAGTTACCTTCTCGGAAACTACGAGCAGTACTTC. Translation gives CASSYLLGNYEQYF.

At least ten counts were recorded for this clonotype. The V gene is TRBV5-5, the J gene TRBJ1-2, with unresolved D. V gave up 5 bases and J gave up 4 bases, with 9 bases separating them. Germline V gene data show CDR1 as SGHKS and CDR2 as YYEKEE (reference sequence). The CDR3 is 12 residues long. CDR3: CASSLEGYGYTF. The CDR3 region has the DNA TGTGCCAGCAGTTTAGAGGGCTATGGCTACACCTTC.

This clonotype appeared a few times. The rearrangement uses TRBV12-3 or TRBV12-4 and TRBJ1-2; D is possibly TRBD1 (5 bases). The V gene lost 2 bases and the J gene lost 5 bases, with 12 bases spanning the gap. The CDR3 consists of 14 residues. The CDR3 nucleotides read TGTGCCAGCAGTTTACGGGGGATTGGGTATGGCTACACCTTC. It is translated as CASSLRGIGYGYTF.

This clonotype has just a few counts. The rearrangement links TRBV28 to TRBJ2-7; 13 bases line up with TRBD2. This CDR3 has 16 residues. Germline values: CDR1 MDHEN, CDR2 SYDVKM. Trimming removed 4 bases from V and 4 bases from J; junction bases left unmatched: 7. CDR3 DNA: TGTGCCAGCAGTTCGGCCGGACTAGCGGGAGATTACGAGCAGTACTTC. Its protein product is CASSSAGLAGDYEQYF.

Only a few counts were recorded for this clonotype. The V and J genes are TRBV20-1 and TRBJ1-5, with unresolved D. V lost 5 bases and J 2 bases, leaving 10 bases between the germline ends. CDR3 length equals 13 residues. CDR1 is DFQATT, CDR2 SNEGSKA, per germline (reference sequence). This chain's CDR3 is CSASHLGNQPQHF. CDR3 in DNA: TGCAGTGCTTCCCACTTGGGCAATCAGCCCCAGCATTTT.

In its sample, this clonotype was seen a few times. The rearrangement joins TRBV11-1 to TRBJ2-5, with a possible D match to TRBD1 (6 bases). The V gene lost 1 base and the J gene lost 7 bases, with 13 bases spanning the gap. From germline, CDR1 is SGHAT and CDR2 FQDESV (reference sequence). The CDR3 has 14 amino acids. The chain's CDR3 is CASSLVGAKGTQYF. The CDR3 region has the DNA TGTGCCAGCAGCTTAGTGGGGGCGAAGGGGACCCAGTACTTC.

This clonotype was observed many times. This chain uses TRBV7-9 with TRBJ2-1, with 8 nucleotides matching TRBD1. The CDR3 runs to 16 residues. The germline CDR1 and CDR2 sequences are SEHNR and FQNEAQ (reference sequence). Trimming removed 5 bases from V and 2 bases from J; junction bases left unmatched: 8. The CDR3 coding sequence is TGTGCCAGCAGCCGACTGGGACAGGCCACCTACAATGAGCAGTTCTTC. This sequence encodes CASSRLGQATYNEQFF.

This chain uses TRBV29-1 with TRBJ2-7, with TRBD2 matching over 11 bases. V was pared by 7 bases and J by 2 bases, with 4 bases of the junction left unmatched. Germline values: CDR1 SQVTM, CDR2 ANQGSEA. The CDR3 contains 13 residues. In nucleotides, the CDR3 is TGCAGCGGTAGCGGGGGGGAGACCTACGAGCAGTACTTC. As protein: CSGSGGETYEQYF.